The clone carrying this T cell receptor (beta chain) has just a few counts. Its specificity is not known. UMIs were added to TCR cDNA along with a universal primer site when it was made by 5'RACE template switching. TCRdb called the 5' RACE reads again in MiXCR, with one record for every CDR3 protein. The table has hundreds of thousands of distinct CDR3 sequences, about 8.7% seen once; the top ten hold approximately 19%. The record originates from a study of T cells after yellow fever vaccination. Germline values: CDR1 SGHTA, CDR2 FQGNSA. Losses at the gene ends were 3 bases for V and 2 bases for J; bases not matched to a gene: 7. There are 17 residues in the CDR3. Notes on the study in general: Weaker, the secondary response had a peak occurring faster, on day 5 versus 15. Among primary-vaccination clones, most reappeared after the booster, at 96% for CD4 and roughly 88% for CD8.

This TCR was recovered from a man between 18 and 29 years old who received the YFV17D yellow fever vaccine. The source was PBMCs, collected on the day of the first yellow fever vaccination. The rearrangement uses TRBV7-2 and TRBJ2-1, with 10 bases fitting TRBD2. The CDR3 is CASSLVAGGTTYNEQFF. The CDR3 DNA reads as TGTGCCAGCAGCTTGGTAGCGGGGGGAACGACCTACAATGAGCAGTTCTTC.